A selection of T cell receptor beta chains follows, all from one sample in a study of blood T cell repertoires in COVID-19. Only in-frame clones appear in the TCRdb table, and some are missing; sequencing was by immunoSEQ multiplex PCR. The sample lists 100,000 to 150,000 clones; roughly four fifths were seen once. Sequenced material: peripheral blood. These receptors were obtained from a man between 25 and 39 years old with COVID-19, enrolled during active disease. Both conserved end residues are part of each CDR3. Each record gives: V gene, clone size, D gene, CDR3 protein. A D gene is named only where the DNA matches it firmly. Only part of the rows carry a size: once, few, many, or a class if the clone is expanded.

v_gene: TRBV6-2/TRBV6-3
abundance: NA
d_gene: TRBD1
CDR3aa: CASSGYRDSTNEQFF

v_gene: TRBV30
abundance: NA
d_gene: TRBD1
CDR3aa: CAWSVVGDRRSSPLHF

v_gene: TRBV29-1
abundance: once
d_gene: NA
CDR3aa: CSVGTGSNQPQHF

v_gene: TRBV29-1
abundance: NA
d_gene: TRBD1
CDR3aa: CSARQGFSGNTIYF

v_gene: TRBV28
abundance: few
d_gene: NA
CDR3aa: CASSTRIYEQYF

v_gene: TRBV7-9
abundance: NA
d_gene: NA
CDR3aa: CASSLAPDLFTDTQYF

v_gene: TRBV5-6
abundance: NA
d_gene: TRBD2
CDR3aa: CASSWGGAGVDEQFF

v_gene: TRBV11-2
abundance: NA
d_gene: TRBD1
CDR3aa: CASSLDFPTGGKAFF

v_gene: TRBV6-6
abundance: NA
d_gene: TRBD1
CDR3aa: CASSWGDRGYGNTIYF

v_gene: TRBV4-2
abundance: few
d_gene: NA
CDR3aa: CASSQGPGRGHYEQYF

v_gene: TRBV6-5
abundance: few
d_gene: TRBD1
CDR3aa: CASRPGQNQPQHF

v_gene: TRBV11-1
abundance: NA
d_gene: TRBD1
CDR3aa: CASSFLGQMETQYF

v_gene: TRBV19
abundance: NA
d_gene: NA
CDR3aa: CASIGRSGPGPQHF

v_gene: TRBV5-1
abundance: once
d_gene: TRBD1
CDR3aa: CASSFGTGGSYEQYF